Following are 3 T cell receptor beta chains from one sample sequenced in a study of cytomegalovirus exposure and HLA in healthy donors. The PCR used 60 Vbeta and 13 Jbeta primers. Assay used: immunoSEQ multiplex PCR; TCRdb lists only in-frame clones, some missing. The sample has over 85,000 clones, around 78% seen once. The sample comprised PBMCs. These receptor sequences come from a young man in good health and CMV-seronegative.

The chain uses TRBV7-3 and TRBJ2-4; D ambiguous. The V end was cut by 1 base, the J end by 7 bases, with 8 bases between. The CDR3 has 13 residues. Germline V gene sequence: CDR1 SGHTA, CDR2 FQGTGA. The CDR3 DNA reads as TGTGCCAGCAGCTTAAACGGCGGTAACATTCAGTACTTC. As protein: CASSLNGGNIQYF.

This clone was seen a few times. J is TRBJ1-2 and V is TRBV4-2; the match to TRBD1 covers 8 bases. CDR1 is LGHNA, CDR2 YNFKEQ, per germline. After removal of 4 bases from V and 7 bases from J, the junction contained 5 bases not matched to a gene. This CDR3 has 13 amino acids. The CDR3 coding sequence is TGTGCCAGCAGCCCCAAGACAGGGGTTGGCTACACCTTC. Its translation: CASSPKTGVGYTF.

This clone has just one count. The CDR3 coding sequence is TGCGCCAGCAGCTGGTCCGAGGGGAGGAACTATGGCTACACCTTC. Translation gives CASSWSEGRNYGYTF. The J gene is TRBJ1-2, the V gene TRBV5-1; D may be TRBD1 (5 bases). V lost 3 bases and J 2 bases, leaving 14 bases between the germline ends. Germline CDR1 and CDR2: SGHRS and YFSETQ. This CDR3 is built from 15 residues.